Listed below are T cell receptor beta chains from one sample, sequenced in a study of response to subunit inactivated influenza vaccine. TCRdb reprocessed the RT-PCR reads via MiXCR and lists one record per CDR3 protein. This table holds about half a million distinct CDR3 sequences, less than 30% found once. The sequencing used CD4+ T cells sorted from PBMCs, collected 4 to 6 days after vaccination. The receptors come from a man aged 45-60 years who received an inactivated influenza vaccine. CDR3s include the opening cysteine and the closing phenylalanine or tryptophan. The D gene is left open where the match is weak. Size is stated for part of the rows, as once, few or many counts, or as a class when the clone is expanded.

TRBV20-1	NA	TRBJ2-5	few	CSSPFRPGQAKETQYF	TGCAGTTCCCCCTTCCGACCAGGCCAAGCAAAAGAGACCCAGTACTTC
TRBV20-1	NA	TRBJ2-5	NA	CSARRSGTQETQYF	TGCAGTGCTAGAAGGTCAGGGACCCAAGAGACCCAGTACTTC
TRBV7-9	NA	TRBJ2-1	many	CASSPRQALMGSYNEQFF	TGTGCCAGCAGCCCCCGGCAGGCATTAATGGGTTCCTACAATGAGCAGTTCTTC
TRBV7-2	NA	TRBJ1-1	NA	CASSLVGYSEAFF	TGTGCCAGCAGCTTAGTTGGATATTCTGAAGCTTTCTTT
TRBV28	NA	TRBJ2-7	NA	CASSQTGAQYF	TGTGCCAGCAGTCAAACAGGCGCGCAGTACTTC
TRBV20-1	TRBD1	TRBJ2-5	few	CSASGTGGRETQYF	TGCAGTGCTAGCGGGACAGGGGGCCGGGAGACCCAGTACTTC
TRBV18	TRBD1	TRBJ2-7	NA	CASSRSGQAISTYEQYF	TGTGCCAGCTCACGATCGGGACAGGCCATATCCACCTACGAGCAGTACTTC
TRBV12-3/TRBV12-4	NA	TRBJ1-1	many	CASSDPGATRGGTEAFF	TGTGCCAGCAGTGACCCCGGGGCGACTCGAGGAGGCACTGAAGCTTTCTTT
TRBV12-3/TRBV12-4	TRBD1	TRBJ1-2	many	CASSTGQGFSGYTF	TGTGCCAGCAGTACGGGACAGGGGTTCAGTGGCTACACCTTC
TRBV14	TRBD2	TRBJ2-3	few	CASSPPRAGVADTQYF	TGTGCCAGCAGCCCCCCCAGAGCGGGAGTAGCAGATACGCAGTATTTT
TRBV20-1	TRBD1	TRBJ1-5	NA	CSIKQGASSQPQHF	TGCAGTATTAAACAGGGGGCTAGTAGTCAGCCCCAGCATTTT
TRBV9	TRBD1	TRBJ2-6	few	CASSSPGWDSHSGANVLTF	TGTGCCAGCAGCTCACCTGGGTGGGACAGCCACTCTGGGGCCAACGTCCTGACTTTC
TRBV9	NA	TRBJ2-1	NA	CASSVATQGLYEQFF	TGTGCCAGCAGCGTAGCTACCCAGGGACTGTATGAGCAGTTCTTC
TRBV9	NA	TRBJ2-2	few	CASSVEASRAGELFF	TGTGCCAGCAGCGTAGAGGCTAGCCGGGCCGGGGAGCTGTTTTTT
TRBV9	NA	TRBJ1-1	NA	CASSVSPYTEAFF	TGTGCCAGCAGCGTCTCCCCATACACTGAAGCTTTCTTT
TRBV7-2	NA	TRBJ2-3	many	CASSPERVTQYF	TGTGCCAGCAGCCCGGAGCGAGTGACGCAGTATTTT
TRBV6-2/TRBV6-3	NA	TRBJ1-4	NA	CASSYRPRVIATNEKLFF	TGTGCCAGCAGTTACAGGCCACGCGTCATAGCAACTAATGAAAAACTGTTTTTT
TRBV10-3	NA	TRBJ2-7	few	CAISGLSGYEQYF	TGTGCCATCAGTGGCCTTTCGGGATACGAGCAGTACTTC
TRBV11-2	TRBD2	TRBJ2-7	NA	CASRRTSGDSYEQYF	TGTGCCAGCAGACGGACTAGCGGGGACTCCTACGAGCAGTACTTC
TRBV18	NA	TRBJ2-5	once	CASSPMAQETQYF	TGTGCAAGCTCACCAATGGCCCAAGAGACCCAGTACTTC
TRBV20-1	TRBD2	TRBJ2-5	once	CSARALQGGRTEETQYF	TGCAGTGCTAGAGCCCTCCAAGGCGGGAGAACGGAAGAGACCCAGTACTTC
TRBV29-1	TRBD2	TRBJ2-5	NA	CSAPDPRGGVETQYF	TGCAGCGCACCCGATCCACGGGGGGGCGTGGAGACCCAGTACTTC
TRBV20-1	TRBD2	TRBJ2-1	NA	CSARDLAGEFNEQFF	TGCAGTGCTAGAGATCTAGCGGGAGAGTTCAATGAGCAGTTCTTC
TRBV5-1	NA	TRBJ2-7	NA	CASSREQSSYEQYF	TGCGCCAGCAGCCGCGAACAGAGCTCCTACGAGCAGTACTTC
TRBV5-1	TRBD1	TRBJ1-6	few	CASRAGQGADYNSPLHF	TGCGCCAGCAGAGCCGGACAGGGGGCTGACTATAATTCACCCCTCCACTTT
TRBV6-5	NA	TRBJ1-1	few	CASSQTNTEAFF	TGTGCCAGCAGTCAGACGAACACTGAAGCTTTCTTT
TRBV28	TRBD1	TRBJ1-6	few	CASRSGTGYSPLHF	TGTGCCAGCAGATCCGGGACAGGGTATTCACCCCTCCACTTT
TRBV24-1	NA	TRBJ2-1	few	CATSDPRGNEQFF	TGTGCCACCAGTGATCCCCGCGGCAATGAGCAGTTCTTC
TRBV3-1	TRBD1	TRBJ1-5	NA	CTISFWDWTGGDQPQHF	TGTACCATCAGCTTTTGGGACTGGACAGGGGGCGATCAGCCCCAGCATTTT
TRBV4-1	NA	TRBJ1-1	NA	CASSHPAEGSEAFF	TGCGCCAGCAGCCACCCCGCGGAGGGCTCGGAAGCTTTCTTT
TRBV18	NA	TRBJ2-1	few	CASSPEGVNEQFF	TGTGCCAGCTCACCCGAGGGGGTCAATGAGCAGTTCTTC
TRBV6-2/TRBV6-3	NA	TRBJ2-7	NA	CASSYPGEGRTYEQYF	TGTGCCAGCAGTTACCCAGGGGAAGGGAGGACCTACGAGCAGTACTTC
TRBV24-1	NA	TRBJ2-2	few	CATSDPGQIAGELFF	TGTGCCACCAGTGACCCCGGACAGATCGCCGGGGAGCTGTTTTTT
TRBV4-2	NA	TRBJ1-5	few	CASSQGGGNNQPQHF	TGTGCCAGCAGCCAAGGCGGGGGGAACAATCAGCCCCAGCATTTT
TRBV11-2	TRBD1	TRBJ2-1	NA	CASRQDRGGNEQFF	TGTGCCTCCCGGCAGGACAGGGGGGGAAATGAGCAGTTCTTC
TRBV12-3/TRBV12-4	TRBD1	TRBJ1-2	NA	CATAGTEPYGYTF	TGTGCCACCGCGGGGACAGAACCCTATGGCTACACCTTC
TRBV7-2	NA	TRBJ2-3	many	CASTPERVTDTQYF	TGTGCCAGCACCCCGGAGCGGGTCACAGATACGCAGTATTTT
TRBV4-1	TRBD2	TRBJ2-3	NA	CASKTHTSGGTDTQYF	TGCGCCAGCAAGACGCACACTAGCGGGGGAACAGATACGCAGTATTTT
TRBV5-1	TRBD1	TRBJ1-1	NA	CASSTRGGRNTEAFF	TGCGCCAGCAGCACGAGAGGGGGCCGGAACACTGAAGCTTTCTTT
TRBV29-1	NA	TRBJ1-4	NA	CSVAPGEKLFF	TGCAGCGTTGCCCCGGGTGAAAAACTGTTTTTT
TRBV12-3/TRBV12-4	NA	TRBJ1-1	many	CASSVGQTDTEAFF	TGTGCCAGCAGTGTAGGACAGACAGACACTGAAGCTTTCTTT
TRBV7-8	NA	TRBJ1-1	NA	CASSYGRTNTEAFF	TGTGCCAGCAGTTACGGACGGACGAACACTGAAGCTTTCTTT
TRBV24-1	TRBD1	TRBJ1-1	NA	CATGTEGEAFF	TGTGCCACAGGGACAGAAGGTGAAGCTTTCTTT
TRBV29-1	TRBD2	TRBJ2-1	many	CSVDRGGGSSYNEQFF	TGCAGCGTTGATCGGGGCGGGGGGAGCTCCTACAATGAGCAGTTCTTC
TRBV10-3	TRBD1	TRBJ1-1	NA	CAISVDRGQAEAFF	TGTGCCATCAGTGTAGACAGGGGGCAAGCTGAAGCTTTCTTT
TRBV20-1	NA	TRBJ2-1	few	CSARVEAVPYNEQFF	TGCAGTGCGAGAGTGGAAGCGGTACCCTACAATGAGCAGTTCTTC
TRBV15	NA	TRBJ2-1	NA	CATSRVRGGEQFF	TGTGCCACCAGCAGAGTTCGCGGCGGCGAGCAGTTCTTC
TRBV4-2	NA	TRBJ2-2	NA	CASSHLQGELFF	TGTGCCAGCAGCCACCTACAGGGGGAGCTGTTTTTT
TRBV6-1	TRBD1	TRBJ2-7	NA	CASRGGGQGGFYEQYF	TGTGCCAGCAGGGGCGGGGGACAGGGAGGTTTCTACGAGCAGTACTTC
TRBV29-1	NA	TRBJ1-1	NA	CSVDWGGTEAFF	TGCAGCGTTGATTGGGGGGGGACTGAAGCTTTCTTT
TRBV5-6	NA	TRBJ1-2	many	CASSLQGYYGYTF	TGTGCCAGCAGCTTACAGGGCTACTATGGCTACACCTTC
TRBV6-2/TRBV6-3	TRBD1	TRBJ1-2	NA	CASSYRPTGERYTF	TGTGCCAGCAGTTACAGACCGACAGGGGAACGCTACACCTTC
TRBV7-9	NA	TRBJ2-1	few	CASSALDILGNEQFF	TGTGCCAGCAGCGCCCTAGATATTTTAGGTAATGAGCAGTTCTTC